Shown below are 14 T cell receptor beta chains from a single sample sequenced in a study of cytomegalovirus exposure and HLA in healthy donors (dated by TCRdb to 2016 to 2017). Library creation used the immunoSEQ multiplex PCR assay. A mixture of 60 forward primers for TCR Vbeta segments and 13 reverse primers for TCR Jbeta segments was used in the multiplex PCR. TCRdb holds this immuneACCESS table with in-frame rearrangements only. Some clones are missing; in checked studies, unresolved V genes explain under half, and the rest has no known cause. The sample's clone listing holds around 70,000 clones. Clones ranked in the top ten supply roughly 5.2% of the sample. The sample was PBMCs. These receptor sequences come from a woman aged 35 to 49 in good health and CMV-seropositive.

This chain joins TRBV19 and TRBJ1-5, with D possibly TRBD1 on 6 matching bases. This CDR3 comprises 14 residues. The germline V gene has CDR1 LNHDA and CDR2 SQIVND (reference sequence). V was cut by 7 bases and J by 7 bases, with 17 bases left in between. CDR3 DNA: TGTGCCAGTAAGATGACAACAGGGATCCAGCCCCAGCATTTT. This codes for CASKMTTGIQPQHF.

V is TRBV18 and J is TRBJ1-2; unclear D gene. CDR3 length: 17 residues. Germline V lookup: CDR1 KGHSH, CDR2 LQKENI. Trimming removed 2 bases from V and 5 bases from J, with 21 bases in between. The CDR3 here is CASSPIETSAGRYGYTF. DNA of the CDR3: TGTGCCAGCTCACCAATAGAGACTTCGGCGGGAAGATATGGCTACACCTTC.

V and J are TRBV5-4 and TRBJ2-5; 12 bases fit TRBD2. The CDR3 runs 17 residues. The ends lost 2 bases at V and 5 bases at J; junction bases unmatched: 10. The germline CDR1 and CDR2 sequences are SGHNT and YYREEE (reference sequence). For the CDR3, the DNA is TGTGCCAGCAGCTTCGCTAGCGGGGGGGATATAAGGGAGACCCAGTACTTC. This encodes CASSFASGGDIRETQYF. Looking up the rest from reference TRBV5-4 and TRBJ2-5 gives the full variable domain: ETGVTQSPTHLIKTRGQQVTLRCSSQSGHNTVSWYQQALGQGPQFIFQYYREEENGRGNFPPRFSGLQFPNYSSELNVNALELDDSALYLCASSFASGGDIRETQYFGPGTRLLVL.

The chain is built from TRBV5-1 and TRBJ2-1; TRBD2 agrees at 12 bases. The junction had 5 bases not matched to a gene; V was cut back by 4 bases and J by 3 bases. Germline CDR1 reads SGHRS; CDR2 reads YFSETQ. This CDR3 comprises 16 residues. DNA of the CDR3: TGCGCCAGCAGCCTGACTAGCGGGAGCCTCTACAATGAGCAGTTCTTC. This encodes CASSLTSGSLYNEQFF.

The J gene is TRBJ1-1, the V gene TRBV27; D is ambiguous. This CDR3 is built from 15 residues. Trimming removed 5 bases from V and 3 bases from J, with 16 bases in between. The germline CDR1 and CDR2 sequences are MNHEY and SMNVEV (reference sequence). In DNA, the CDR3 is TGTGCCAGCAGTGATCGACACCGAGCTTACACTGAAGCTTTCTTT. It is translated as CASSDRHRAYTEAFF.

The CDR3 nucleotides read TGTGCCAGCAGTTACTCGAGGGGGCGGAACGAGCAGTACTTC. As protein: CASSYSRGRNEQYF. V gene TRBV6-5 combines with J gene TRBJ2-7; 7 bases are shared with TRBD1. V lost 0 bases, J lost 5 bases, and 4 bases stayed unmatched. CDR3 size: 14 residues. From germline, CDR1 is MNHEY and CDR2 SVGAGI.

The chain has TRBV7-9 and TRBJ2-7, with a tentative D call TRBD1 (5 bases). V was trimmed by 4 bases and J by 5 bases, leaving 15 bases between them. The CDR3 length is 14 residues. Germline CDR1 SEHNR, CDR2 FQNEAQ (reference sequence). The CDR3 coding sequence is TGTGCCAGCAGCTCGACAGACAGAGGCGACGAGCAGTACTTC. Translated: CASSSTDRGDEQYF.

The rearrangement links TRBV7-9 to TRBJ1-2, with D possibly matching TRBD1 (6 bases). Germline V CDR1 and CDR2: SEHNR, FQNEAQ (reference sequence). V dropped 7 bases and J dropped 5 bases, with 20 bases sitting between them. This CDR3 has 15 amino acids. The CDR3 nucleotides read TGTGCCAGCACCTACGACCGGACAGCGAATTATGGCTACACCTTC. Encoded protein: CASTYDRTANYGYTF.

The chain recombines TRBV7-2 with TRBJ1-5; no reliable D call. The CDR3 is 15 amino acids. Trimming pared 5 bases from V and 2 bases from J, leaving 13 bases between. The germline V gene has CDR1 SGHTA and CDR2 FQGNSA. The CDR3 sequence is CASSVVGDGNQPQHF. CDR3 in DNA: TGTGCCAGCAGCGTGGTGGGAGATGGCAATCAGCCCCAGCATTTT.

In nucleotides, the CDR3 is TGTGCCAGCAGCCTGTCAGTGTTGGCCGGGGAGCTGTTTTTT. Its protein product is CASSLSVLAGELFF. This sequence joins TRBV5-4 and TRBJ2-2; D ambiguous. The germline V gene has CDR1 SGHNT and CDR2 YYREEE (reference sequence). The CDR3 runs to 14 residues. V was clipped by 4 bases and J by 6 bases, with 13 bases between them.

The chain combines TRBV23-1 with TRBJ1-1, with 8 bases matching TRBD1. TRBV23-1 falls under the ORF class, with uncertain function. Losses at the gene ends were 1 base for V and 1 base for J; bases not matched to a gene: 17. The CDR3 runs 20 residues. In DNA, the CDR3 is TGCGCCAGCAGTCAATTAGGATGTTCCGGTGTTCAGGGGGCGAACACTGAAGCTTTCTTT. It encodes CASSQLGCSGVQGANTEAFF.

The rearrangement joins TRBV7-9 to TRBJ1-1, with D perhaps TRBD1 (5 bases). The CDR3 sequence is 12 residues long. Trimming stripped 5 bases from V and 8 bases from J, with 12 bases between. In germline, CDR1 is SEHNR, CDR2 FQNEAQ (reference sequence). The CDR3 bases are TGTGCCAGCAGCGCGCAGGGAGGGGAAGCTTTCTTT. Its translation is CASSAQGGEAFF.

The chain has TRBV9 and TRBJ1-1; unclear D gene. Germline V gene lookup returns CDR1 SGDLS and CDR2 YYNGEE. The CDR3 has 14 amino acids. V dropped 0 bases and J dropped 3 bases, with 9 bases sitting between them. The CDR3 coding sequence is TGTGCCAGCAGCGTAGTCGGGGTGGACACTGAAGCTTTCTTT. Protein: CASSVVGVDTEAFF. Variable domain in full (rest from reference TRBV9 and TRBJ1-1): DSGVTQTPKHLITATGQRVTLRCSPRSGDLSVYWYQQSLDQGLQFLIQYYNGEERAKGNILERFSAQQFPDLHSELNLSSLELGDSALYFCASSVVGVDTEAFFGQGTRLTVV.

The V and J genes are TRBV7-6 and TRBJ2-1, with a possible D match to TRBD1 (5 bases). The germline CDR1 and CDR2 sequences are SGHVS and FNYEAQ. The CDR3 is 14 amino acids. Trimming took 5 bases from V and 8 from J, leaving 16 bases between them. DNA of the CDR3: TGTGCCAGCAGCCTACCCCAGACAGACCATGAGCAGTTCTTC. Translating gives CASSLPQTDHEQFF.